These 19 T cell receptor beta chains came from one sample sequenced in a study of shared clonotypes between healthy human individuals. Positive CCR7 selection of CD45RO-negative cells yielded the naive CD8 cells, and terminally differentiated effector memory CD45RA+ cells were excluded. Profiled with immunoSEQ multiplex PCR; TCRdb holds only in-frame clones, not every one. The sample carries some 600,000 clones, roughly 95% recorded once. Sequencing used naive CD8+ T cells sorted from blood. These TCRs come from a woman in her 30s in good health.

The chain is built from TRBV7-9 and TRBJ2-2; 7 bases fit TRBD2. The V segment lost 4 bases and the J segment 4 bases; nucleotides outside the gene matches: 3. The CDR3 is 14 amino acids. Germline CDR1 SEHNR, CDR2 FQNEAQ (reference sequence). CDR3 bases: TGTGCCAGCAGCTCGGGACTAACCACCGGGGAGCTGTTTTTT. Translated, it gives CASSSGLTTGELFF. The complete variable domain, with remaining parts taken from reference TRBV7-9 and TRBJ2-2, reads DTGVSQNPRHKITKRGQNVTFRCDPISEHNRLYWYRQTLGQGPEFLTYFQNEAQLEKSRLLSDRFSAERPKGSFSTLEIQRTEQGDSAMYLCASSSGLTTGELFFGEGSRLTVL.

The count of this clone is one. CDR3 sequence: CASSPVAGGEETQYF. The CDR3 DNA is TGTGCCAGCAGCCCGGTAGCGGGAGGGGAGGAGACCCAGTACTTC. The chain has TRBV11-2 and TRBJ2-5; 11 nucleotides agree with TRBD2. The trim removed 5 bases at V and 5 bases at J, leaving 7 bases unmatched. The CDR3 sequence is 15 residues long. Germline V gene lookup returns CDR1 SGHAT and CDR2 FQNNGV. Full variable domain (outside the CDR3, taken from reference TRBV11-2 and TRBJ2-5): EAGVAQSPRYKIIEKRQSVAFWCNPISGHATLYWYQQILGQGPKLLIQFQNNGVVDDSQLPKDRFSAERLKGVDSTLKIQPAKLEDSAVYLCASSPVAGGEETQYFGPGTRLLVL.

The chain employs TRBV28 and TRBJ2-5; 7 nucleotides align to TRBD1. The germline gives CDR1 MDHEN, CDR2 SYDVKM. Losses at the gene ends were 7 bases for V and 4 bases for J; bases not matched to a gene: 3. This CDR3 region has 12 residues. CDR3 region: CASTNRGETQYF. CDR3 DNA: TGTGCCAGCACGAACAGGGGAGAGACCCAGTACTTC.

Here the CDR3 reads CASRSDRDGYTF. DNA for the CDR3: TGTGCCAGCAGATCGGACAGAGATGGCTACACCTTC. This rearrangement joins TRBV27 to TRBJ1-2; tentatively, D is TRBD1 (6 bases). Trimming pared 6 bases from V and 6 bases from J, leaving 11 bases between. The germline V gene has CDR1 MNHEY and CDR2 SMNVEV (reference sequence). The CDR3 runs to 12 residues.

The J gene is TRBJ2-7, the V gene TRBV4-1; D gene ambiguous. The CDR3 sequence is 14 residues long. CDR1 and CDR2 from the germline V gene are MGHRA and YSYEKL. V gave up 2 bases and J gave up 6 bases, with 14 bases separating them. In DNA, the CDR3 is TGCGCCAGCAGCCAAACCGCAAGGGCGGTCGAGCAGTACTTC. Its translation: CASSQTARAVEQYF.

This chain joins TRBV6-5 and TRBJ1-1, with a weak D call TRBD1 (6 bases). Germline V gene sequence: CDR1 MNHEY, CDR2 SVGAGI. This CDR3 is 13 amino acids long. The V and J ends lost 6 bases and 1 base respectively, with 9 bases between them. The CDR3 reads CASRGHWNTEAFF. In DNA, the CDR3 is TGTGCCAGCAGGGGACATTGGAACACTGAAGCTTTCTTT.

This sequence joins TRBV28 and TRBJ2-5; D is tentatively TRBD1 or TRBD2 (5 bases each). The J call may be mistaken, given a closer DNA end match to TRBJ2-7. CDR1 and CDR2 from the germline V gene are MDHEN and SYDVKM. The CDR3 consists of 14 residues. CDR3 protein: CASSSSGRFYEQYF. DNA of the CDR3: TGTGCCAGCAGTTCGTCGGGACGCTTTTACGAGCAGTACTTC.

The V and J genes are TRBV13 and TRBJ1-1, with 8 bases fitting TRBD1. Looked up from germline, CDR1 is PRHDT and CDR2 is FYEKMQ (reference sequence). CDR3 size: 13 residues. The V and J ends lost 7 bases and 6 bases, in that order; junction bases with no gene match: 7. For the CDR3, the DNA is TGTGCCAGCATCCAGGGGGCCCTTCCTGAAGCTTTCTTT. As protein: CASIQGALPEAFF.

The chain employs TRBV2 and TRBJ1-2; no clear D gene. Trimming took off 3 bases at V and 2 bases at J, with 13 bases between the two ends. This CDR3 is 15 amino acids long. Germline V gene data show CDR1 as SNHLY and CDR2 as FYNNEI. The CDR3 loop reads CASSDSKDLNYGYTF. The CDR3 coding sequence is TGTGCCAGCAGTGATTCGAAAGACCTCAACTATGGCTACACCTTC.

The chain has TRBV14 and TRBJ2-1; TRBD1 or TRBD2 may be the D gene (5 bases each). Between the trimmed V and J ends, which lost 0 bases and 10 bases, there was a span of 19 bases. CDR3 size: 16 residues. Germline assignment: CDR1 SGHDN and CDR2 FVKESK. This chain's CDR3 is CASSQDGGEGSWEQFF. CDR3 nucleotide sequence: TGTGCCAGCAGCCAAGATGGGGGTGAGGGATCGTGGGAGCAGTTCTTC.

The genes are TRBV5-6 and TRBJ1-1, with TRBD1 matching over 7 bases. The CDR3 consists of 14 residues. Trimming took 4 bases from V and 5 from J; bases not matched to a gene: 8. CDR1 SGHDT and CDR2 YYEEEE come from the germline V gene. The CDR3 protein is CASSQITGVTEAFF. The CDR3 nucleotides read TGTGCCAGCAGCCAAATTACAGGGGTAACTGAAGCTTTCTTT.

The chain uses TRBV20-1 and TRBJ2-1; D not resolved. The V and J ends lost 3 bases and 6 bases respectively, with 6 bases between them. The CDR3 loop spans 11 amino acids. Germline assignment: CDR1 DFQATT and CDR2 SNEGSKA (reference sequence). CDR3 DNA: TGCAGTGCTAGTCCTGGCAATGAGCAGTTCTTC. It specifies CSASPGNEQFF.

The CDR3 DNA reads TGTGCCTGGAGTGATCAGGGGGTATGTTTCTTC. Protein product: CAWSDQGVCFF. The chain recombines TRBV30 with TRBJ2-1; 7 bases line up with TRBD1. Germline CDR1 is GTSNPN and CDR2 is SVGIG (reference sequence). V lost 1 base to trimming and J lost 16 bases; unmatched junction nucleotides: 7. This CDR3 contains 11 residues.

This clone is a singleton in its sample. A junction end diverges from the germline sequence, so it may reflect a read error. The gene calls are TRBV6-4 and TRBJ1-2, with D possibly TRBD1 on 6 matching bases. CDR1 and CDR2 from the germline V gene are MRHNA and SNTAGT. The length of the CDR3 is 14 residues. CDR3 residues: CASSPGNRDYSYTF. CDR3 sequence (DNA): TGTGCCAGCAGTCCCGGGAACAGGGACTATAGCTACACCTTC.

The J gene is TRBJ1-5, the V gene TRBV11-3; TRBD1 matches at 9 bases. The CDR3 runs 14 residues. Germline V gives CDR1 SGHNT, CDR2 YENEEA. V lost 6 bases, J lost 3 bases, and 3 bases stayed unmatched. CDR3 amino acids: CASRGQGFNQPQHF. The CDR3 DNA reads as TGTGCCAGCAGGGGACAGGGATTCAATCAGCCCCAGCATTTT.

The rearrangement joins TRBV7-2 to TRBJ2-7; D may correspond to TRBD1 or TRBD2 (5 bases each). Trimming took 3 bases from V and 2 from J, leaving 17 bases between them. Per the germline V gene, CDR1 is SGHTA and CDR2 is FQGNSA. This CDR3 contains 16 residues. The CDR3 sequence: CASSFPGQTSTYEQYF. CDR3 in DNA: TGTGCCAGCAGCTTTCCGGGGCAAACCTCAACCTACGAGCAGTACTTC.

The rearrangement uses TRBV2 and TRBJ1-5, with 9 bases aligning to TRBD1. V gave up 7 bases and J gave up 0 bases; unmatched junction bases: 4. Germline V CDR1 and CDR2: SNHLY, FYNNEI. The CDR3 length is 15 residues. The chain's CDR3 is CASKGTGLSNQPQHF. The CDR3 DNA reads TGTGCCAGCAAAGGGACAGGGCTTAGCAATCAGCCCCAGCATTTT.

The CDR3 loop reads CASRGGAQEKLFF. CDR3 in DNA: TGTGCCAGCAGGGGGGGGGCTCAAGAAAAACTGTTTTTT. The chain employs TRBV28 and TRBJ1-4; perhaps TRBD1 as D (6 bases). Trimming shortened V by 6 bases and J by 8 bases, and 13 bases separated the two germline ends. The germline gives CDR1 MDHEN, CDR2 SYDVKM. CDR3 length equals 13 residues.

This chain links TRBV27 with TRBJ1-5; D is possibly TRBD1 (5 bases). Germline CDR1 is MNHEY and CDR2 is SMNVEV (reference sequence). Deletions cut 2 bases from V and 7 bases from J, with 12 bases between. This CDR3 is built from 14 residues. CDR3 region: CASSLEVGGQPQHF. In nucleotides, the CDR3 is TGTGCCAGCAGTTTAGAGGTTGGGGGACAGCCCCAGCATTTT.